A single sample gave rise to the 16 T cell receptor beta chains below, sequenced in a study of blood T cell repertoires in COVID-19 (dated by TCRdb to 2020 to 2022). The method behind the library was the immunoSEQ multiplex PCR assay. Imported from immuneACCESS, the table was reduced by TCRdb to in-frame sequences with V and J called. These copies leave out some clones; in studies compared against another copy, an unresolved V gene accounts for under half, and the cause of the remainder is not known. Across this sample there are 58,000 or so clones, with 74% seen only once. The ten largest account for 25% to 30% of the sample. Sequences were obtained from peripheral blood. The source of these receptors is a woman aged 80 or older with acute or convalescent COVID-19.

V and J are TRBV19 and TRBJ2-1; TRBD2 matches 10 bases. Germline V gene sequence: CDR1 LNHDA, CDR2 SQIVND (reference sequence). Germline trimming cut 6 bases from V and 7 bases from J; bases unmatched to any gene: 6. This CDR3 contains 14 residues. CDR3 sequence: CASRASGSLNEQFF. The DNA for the CDR3 is TGTGCCAGTAGGGCTAGCGGGAGTTTGAATGAGCAGTTCTTC.

This chain links TRBV5-1 with TRBJ2-2, with a possible D match to TRBD1 (5 bases). Germline loops: CDR1 SGHRS, CDR2 YFSETQ. This CDR3 is 14 amino acids long. V shed 3 bases and J shed 8 bases, with 14 bases lying between them. This CDR3 is CASSSTGTQGELFF. Written as DNA, the CDR3 is TGCGCCAGCAGCTCCACAGGAACCCAAGGGGAGCTGTTTTTT.

This sequence joins TRBV29-1 and TRBJ2-5; the match to TRBD2 covers 11 bases. Germline trimming cut 7 bases from V and 5 bases from J; bases unmatched to any gene: 15. Germline loops: CDR1 SQVTM, CDR2 ANQGSEA. There are 16 residues in the CDR3. The CDR3 protein is CSGTGTSGSEAETQYF. Here the CDR3 DNA reads TGCAGCGGAACCGGGACTAGCGGTTCAGAGGCGGAGACCCAGTACTTC.

The chain couples TRBV2 to TRBJ2-7; tentatively, D is TRBD1 (5 bases). Trimming took off 4 bases at V and 5 bases at J, with 15 bases between the two ends. CDR1 and CDR2 from the germline V gene are SNHLY and FYNNEI. This CDR3 has 14 amino acids. Here the CDR3 reads CASSGFRAVDEQYF. The CDR3, as DNA: TGTGCCAGCAGTGGATTCAGGGCAGTAGACGAGCAGTACTTC.

The V gene is TRBV30, the J gene TRBJ2-6; D might be TRBD2 (5 bases). Trimming cost V 4 bases and J 2 bases, with 15 bases left between them. Looked up from germline, CDR1 is GTSNPN and CDR2 is SVGIG (reference sequence). There are 16 residues in the CDR3. CDR3 nucleotide sequence: TGTGCCTGGACTCTCAGAGGGAGAACTGGGGCCAACGTCCTGACTTTC. Translating gives CAWTLRGRTGANVLTF.

The rearrangement joins TRBV6-6 to TRBJ2-3, with D perhaps matching TRBD1 (7 bases). The CDR3 totals 15 residues. The V and J ends lost 6 bases and 6 bases respectively, with 19 bases between them. Germline CDR1 and CDR2: MNHNY and SVGAGI (reference sequence). The CDR3 DNA sequence: TGTGCCAGCAGGGGGACAGTAGACCTAGCGGATACGCAGTATTTT. It specifies CASRGTVDLADTQYF.

The V call is TRBV21-1, the J call TRBJ1-5; TRBD1 is taken as the D call from the table, unchecked against the DNA. TRBV21-1 is noted as a pseudogene. The CDR3 sequence is 15 residues long. CDR3 bases: TGTGCCAGCAGCCGCCGGGACAGGTCGGGACAGCCCCAGCATTTT. Protein: CASSRRDRSGQPQHF.

The chain joins TRBV28 to TRBJ2-5; D is perhaps TRBD2 (6 bases). The CDR3 has 14 amino acids. Germline CDR1 reads MDHEN; CDR2 reads SYDVKM. Trimming took 10 bases from V and 5 from J, leaving 20 bases between them. This CDR3 is CATEIGGRRETQYF. Here the CDR3 DNA reads TGTGCCACCGAAATTGGGGGGAGACGGGAGACCCAGTACTTC.

The rearrangement uses TRBV3-1 (or the pseudogene TRBV3-2) and TRBJ2-3; 8 nucleotides align to TRBD1. The CDR3 loop spans 15 amino acids. The germline V gene encodes CDR1 LGHDT and CDR2 YNNKEL (reference sequence). V trimming: 2 bases; J trimming: 3 bases; junction bases outside the gene matches: 4. The CDR3 spells CASSQITGGTDTQYF. The DNA for the CDR3 is TGTGCCAGCAGCCAAATAACAGGGGGGACAGATACGCAGTATTTT.

In its sample, this clone was seen a few times. The chain has TRBV5-1 and TRBJ2-3; 8 bases line up with TRBD1. Germline V CDR1 and CDR2: SGHRS, YFSETQ. J lost 6 bases, V lost 3 bases, and 6 bases had no gene match. The CDR3 is made up of 14 amino acids. The CDR3 bases are TGCGCCAGCAGCTCTTCAGGGGGCCCGGATACGCAGTATTTT. Amino acids: CASSSSGGPDTQYF.

CDR3 DNA: TGTGCCAGCAGTTTAGGGGGCAGCCCCAAGCCCCAGCATTTT. Translated, it gives CASSLGGSPKPQHF. V gene TRBV28 combines with J gene TRBJ1-5, with D maybe TRBD1 (6 bases). The germline CDR1 and CDR2 sequences are MDHEN and SYDVKM. The CDR3 is 14 residues long. V lost 2 bases, J lost 8 bases, and 13 bases lay in between.

The sample holds one count of this clone. The chain combines TRBV19 with TRBJ2-1; 12 bases agree with TRBD2. This CDR3 has 16 amino acids. Germline CDR1 reads LNHDA; CDR2 reads SQIVND (reference sequence). Trimming cost V 1 base and J 8 bases; bases outside gene matches: 6. The CDR3 region is CASSIGSSGRAHEQFF. In DNA form, the CDR3 reads TGTGCCAGTAGTATAGGTTCTAGCGGGAGGGCCCATGAGCAGTTCTTC.

The chain carries TRBV11-2 and TRBJ2-5; 11 bases map to TRBD2. Germline V CDR1 and CDR2: SGHAT, FQNNGV. The CDR3 totals 16 residues. V trimming: 4 bases; J trimming: 0 bases; junction bases outside the gene matches: 4. CDR3 amino acids: CASSSGTSGYQETQYF. DNA of the CDR3: TGTGCCAGCAGCTCCGGGACTAGCGGCTACCAAGAGACCCAGTACTTC.

The gene calls are TRBV27 and TRBJ2-6; a weak D match, TRBD1 (5 bases). The CDR3 totals 16 residues. V was cut by 6 bases and J by 0 bases, with 12 bases left in between. Germline V gives CDR1 MNHEY, CDR2 SMNVEV (reference sequence). The CDR3 DNA follows: TGTGCCAGCAGCTGGGGCCTAAGCTCTGGGGCCAACGTCCTGACTTTC. It encodes CASSWGLSSGANVLTF.

This chain uses TRBV7-2 with TRBJ2-3; 9 nucleotides agree with TRBD1. Germline trimming cut 4 bases from V and 4 bases from J; bases unmatched to any gene: 12. The CDR3 is 17 amino acids. Germline CDR1 is SGHTA and CDR2 is FQGNSA. Here the CDR3 reads CASSSRPGQGFADTQYF. The CDR3 nucleotides read TGTGCCAGCAGCTCAAGACCGGGACAGGGTTTCGCAGATACGCAGTATTTT.

The V gene is TRBV7-2, the J gene TRBJ2-5; TRBD1 matches 8 bases. CDR3 length: 18 residues. CDR1 and CDR2 (germline): SGHTA, FQGNSA. After removal of 1 base from V and 7 bases from J, the junction contained 17 bases not matched to a gene. The CDR3 loop reads CASSLGRRGQGATGTQYF. Written as DNA, the CDR3 is TGTGCCAGCAGCTTAGGGAGGAGAGGACAGGGAGCAACGGGGACCCAGTACTTC.